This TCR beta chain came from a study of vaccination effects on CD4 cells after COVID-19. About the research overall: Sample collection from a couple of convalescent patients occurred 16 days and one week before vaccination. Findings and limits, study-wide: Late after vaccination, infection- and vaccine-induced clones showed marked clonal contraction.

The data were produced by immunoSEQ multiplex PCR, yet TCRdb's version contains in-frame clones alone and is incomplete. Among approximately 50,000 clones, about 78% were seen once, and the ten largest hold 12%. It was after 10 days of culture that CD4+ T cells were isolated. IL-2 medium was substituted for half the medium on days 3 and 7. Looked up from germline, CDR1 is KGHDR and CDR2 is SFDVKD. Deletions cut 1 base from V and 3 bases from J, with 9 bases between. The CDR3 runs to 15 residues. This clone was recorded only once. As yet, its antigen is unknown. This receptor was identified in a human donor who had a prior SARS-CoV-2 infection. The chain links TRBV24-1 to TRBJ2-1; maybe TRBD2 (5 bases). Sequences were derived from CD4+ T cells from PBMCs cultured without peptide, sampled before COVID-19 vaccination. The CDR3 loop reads CATSDFRGNYNEQFF. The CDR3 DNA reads TGTGCCACCAGTGATTTCAGAGGGAACTACAATGAGCAGTTCTTC.